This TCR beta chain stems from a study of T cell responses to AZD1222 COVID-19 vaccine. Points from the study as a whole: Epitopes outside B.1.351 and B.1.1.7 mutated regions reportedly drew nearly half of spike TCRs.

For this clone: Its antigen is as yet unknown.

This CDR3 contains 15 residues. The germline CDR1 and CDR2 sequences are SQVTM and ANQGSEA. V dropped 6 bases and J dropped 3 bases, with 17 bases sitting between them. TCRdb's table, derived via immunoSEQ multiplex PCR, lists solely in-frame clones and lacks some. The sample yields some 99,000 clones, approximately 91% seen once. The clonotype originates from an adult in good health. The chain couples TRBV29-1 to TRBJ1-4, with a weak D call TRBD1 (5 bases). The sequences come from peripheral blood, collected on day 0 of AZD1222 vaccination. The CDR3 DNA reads TGCAGCGTGGGGCCAGACCACAGAGCTAATGAAAAACTGTTTTTT. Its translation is CSVGPDHRANEKLFF.